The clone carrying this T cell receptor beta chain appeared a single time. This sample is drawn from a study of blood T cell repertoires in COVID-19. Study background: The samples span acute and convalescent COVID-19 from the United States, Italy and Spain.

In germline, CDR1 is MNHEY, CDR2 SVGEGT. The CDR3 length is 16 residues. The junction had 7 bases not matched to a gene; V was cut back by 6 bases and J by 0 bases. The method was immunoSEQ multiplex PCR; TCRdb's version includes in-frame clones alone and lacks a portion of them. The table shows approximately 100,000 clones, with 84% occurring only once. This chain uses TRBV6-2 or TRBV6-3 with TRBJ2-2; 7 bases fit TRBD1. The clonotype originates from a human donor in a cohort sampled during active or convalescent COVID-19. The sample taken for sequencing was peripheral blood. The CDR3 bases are TGTGCCAGCAGCCCTTCCGGGACAGCGAACACCGGGGAGCTGTTTTTT. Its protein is CASSPSGTANTGELFF.